Below, 9 T cell receptor beta chains from the same sample are listed, as sequenced in a study of cytomegalovirus exposure and HLA in healthy donors. TCRdb's copy holds only in-frame clones and misses some; the assay was immunoSEQ multiplex PCR. The table shows roughly 100,000 clones, with around 87% occurring only once. Material: PBMCs. The source is a woman aged 18 to 35 in good health and CMV-seropositive.

The chain recombines TRBV5-1 with TRBJ1-4, with 9 bases matching TRBD1. CDR3 length equals 16 residues. CDR1 is SGHRS, CDR2 YFSETQ, per germline. The ends lost 4 bases at V and 3 bases at J; junction bases unmatched: 7. The CDR3 region has the DNA TGCGCCAGCAGCCCGGGACAGGGATCTTCTAATGAAAAACTGTTTTTT. This codes for CASSPGQGSSNEKLFF.

The chain joins TRBV5-1 to TRBJ1-5; 8 bases are a match to TRBD1. The CDR3 sequence is 15 residues long. V dropped 0 bases and J dropped 9; count of bases not matched to a gene: 8. The germline CDR1 and CDR2 sequences are SGHRS and YFSETQ. CDR3 sequence (DNA): TGCGCCAGCAGCTTGGAGGCAGGGGGCGAGGGGCCCCAGCATTTT. Its protein product is CASSLEAGGEGPQHF.

The chain has TRBV18 and TRBJ1-5; TRBD1 is a possible D gene (6 bases). Trimming stripped 3 bases from V and 4 bases from J, with 10 bases between. Germline V gene lookup returns CDR1 KGHSH and CDR2 LQKENI. This CDR3 is 14 amino acids long. CDR3: CASSPTGLNQPQHF. CDR3 coding DNA: TGTGCCAGCTCACCCACAGGGCTAAATCAGCCCCAGCATTTT.

The genes are TRBV29-1 and TRBJ2-7; the match to TRBD1 covers 10 bases. The junction had 12 bases not matched to a gene; V was cut back by 6 bases and J by 7 bases. The length of the CDR3 is 14 residues. Germline CDR1 reads SQVTM; CDR2 reads ANQGSEA. As DNA, the CDR3 is TGCAGCGTCGTTCCGGGGGACAGGGGACGGGAGCAGTACTTC. Amino acids: CSVVPGDRGREQYF.

This clone was seen only a few times. This chain uses TRBV19 with TRBJ2-7; 9 bases line up with TRBD2. The CDR3 contains 14 residues. Germline values: CDR1 LNHDA, CDR2 SQIVND (reference sequence). V lost 6 bases to trimming and J lost 4 bases; unmatched junction nucleotides: 7. The CDR3 loop reads CASSPAGGLYEQYF. In DNA, the CDR3 is TGTGCCAGTAGCCCGGCGGGAGGGTTATACGAGCAGTACTTC.

The chain combines TRBV27 with TRBJ1-1; D might be TRBD1 (5 bases). Germline lookup yields CDR1 MNHEY and CDR2 SMNVEV (reference sequence). V was shortened by 0 bases and J by 4 bases, with 12 bases between the two germline ends. The CDR3 extends over 15 amino acids. CDR3: CASSLSGGVSTEAFF. In DNA, the CDR3 is TGTGCCAGCAGTTTATCCGGGGGAGTGAGCACTGAAGCTTTCTTT.

The V gene is TRBV27, the J gene TRBJ2-1; 13 bases are a match to TRBD2. The CDR3 runs to 16 residues. In germline, CDR1 is MNHEY, CDR2 SMNVEV (reference sequence). V trimming: 1 base; J trimming: 6 bases; junction bases outside the gene matches: 3. CDR3 loop: CASSLLGTSGTNEQFF. The CDR3 nucleotides read TGTGCCAGCAGTTTATTGGGGACTAGCGGGACCAATGAGCAGTTCTTC.

This chain joins TRBV6-1 and TRBJ1-5, with a tentative D call TRBD1 (5 bases). The germline CDR1 and CDR2 sequences are MNHNS and SASEGT. The CDR3 loop spans 14 amino acids. Trimming shortened V by 1 base and J by 4 bases, and 8 bases separated the two germline ends. CDR3 DNA sequence: TGTGCCAGCAGTGAAGTAGCAGGGAATCAGCCCCAGCATTTT. This translates into CASSEVAGNQPQHF.

The chain links TRBV27 to TRBJ2-1, with TRBD2 as a possible D gene (5 bases). CDR1 and CDR2 (germline): MNHEY, SMNVEV (reference sequence). V was trimmed by 5 bases and J by 12 bases, leaving 32 bases between them. The CDR3 loop spans 18 amino acids. CDR3 bases: TGTGCCAGCAGTCTTTCGGGTTGGGCAGGATTACTAGGCGGCGGGCAGTTCTTC. This encodes CASSLSGWAGLLGGGQFF.